This T cell receptor (beta chain) was identified during a study of blood T cells in healthy people across ages. Combining a sample-barcoded 5' primer with a J-beta primer mix, a second PCR ran for about 7 to 12 cycles. In TCRdb, the 5' RACE reads were re-called with MiXCR into one record per CDR3 protein. Here the sample spans almost 1 million distinct CDR3 sequences, 51% being singletons. Findings and limits, study-wide: Roughly linear declines in TCR beta diversity per million T cells occurred with age.

Worth noting for this clonotype: Its antigen is still unknown.

CDR3 size: 13 residues. Trimming cost V 3 bases and J 2 bases, with 5 bases left between them. Germline assignment: CDR1 DFQATT and CDR2 SNEGSKA (reference sequence). The TCR was taken from a woman aged 55-70 years in good health. The rearrangement joins TRBV20-1 to TRBJ2-6; no definite D call. Sequencing used blood. Here the CDR3 DNA reads TGCAGTGCTAGTAGTCCTGGGGCCAACGTCCTGACTTTC. It yields the protein CSASSPGANVLTF.